This entry concerns a single TCR beta chain. Its target is not known. The CDR3 is made up of 19 amino acids. The J segment lost 2 bases and the V segment lost 3 bases, leaving 14 bases of the junction unmatched. This entry comes from a study of identical twins. Findings of the study overall: Models underestimated how often monozygotic twins shared out-of-frame TCR alpha.

A single record per CDR3 protein comes from TCRdb applying MiXCR to the 5' RACE reads. The sample holds about 1.7 million distinct CDR3 sequences, around 33% seen once. The chain recombines TRBV12-3 or TRBV12-4 with TRBJ2-3; 10 bases match TRBD2. Specimen: cord blood. The TCR comes from a newborn girl in good health. The CDR3 nucleotides read TGTGCCAGCAGTTTTCCCGATCTCGCGGGACTAGCGAACACAGATACGCAGTATTTT. Protein product: CASSFPDLAGLANTDTQYF.